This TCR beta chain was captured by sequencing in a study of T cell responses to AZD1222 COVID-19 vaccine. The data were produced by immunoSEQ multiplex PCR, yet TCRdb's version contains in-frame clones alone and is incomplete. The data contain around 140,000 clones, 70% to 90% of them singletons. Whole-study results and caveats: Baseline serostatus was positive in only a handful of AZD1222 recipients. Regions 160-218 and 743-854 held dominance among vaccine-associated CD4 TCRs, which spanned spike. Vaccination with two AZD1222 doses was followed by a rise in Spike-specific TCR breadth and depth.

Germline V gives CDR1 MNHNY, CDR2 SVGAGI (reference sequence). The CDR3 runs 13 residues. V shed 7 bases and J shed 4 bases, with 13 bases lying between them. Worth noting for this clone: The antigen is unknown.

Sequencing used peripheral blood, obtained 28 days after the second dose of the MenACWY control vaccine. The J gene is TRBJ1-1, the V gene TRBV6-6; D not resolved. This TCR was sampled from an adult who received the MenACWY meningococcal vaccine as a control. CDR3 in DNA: TGTGCCAGCATCGGAAGTTCGGGCACTGAAGCTTTCTTT. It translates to CASIGSSGTEAFF.